The 21 T cell receptor beta chains below were found in one sample sequenced in a study of diagnostic markers for celiac disease. One entry per CDR3 protein, without DNA, is what TCRdb gives after re-calling the reads. Here the sample table reports about 5,600 distinct CDR3 sequences. The sample taken for sequencing was either unsorted cells or a sorted T cell fraction (not recorded which). The receptors stem from a human donor. This table probably holds off-target reads from a library built for another chain.

The CDR3 spells CASSLTRVTEAFF. The chain links TRBV7-9 to TRBJ1-1. This CDR3 has 13 residues. The germline gives CDR1 SEHNR, CDR2 FQNEAQ (reference sequence).

The rearrangement joins TRBV18 to TRBJ1-1; TCRdb proposes TRBD1, but this gene call is untestable without DNA. Germline values: CDR1 KGHSH, CDR2 LQKENI. This CDR3 comprises 15 residues. CDR3 residues: CASSPSQGPNTEAFF.

This clonotype is deemed medium-sized by its frequency. This chain connects TRBV27 to TRBJ1-5. CDR1 and CDR2 (germline): MNHEY, SMNVEV (reference sequence). This CDR3 is 14 amino acids long. This CDR3 reads CASSWGQSGEPQHF.

The chain combines TRBV9 with TRBJ2-6. The germline V gene encodes CDR1 SGDLS and CDR2 YYNGEE. The CDR3 has 14 amino acids. The CDR3 here is CASSVSSGANVLTF.

The chain combines TRBV27 with TRBJ1-5; the D call from TCRdb, TRBD1, cannot be confirmed without DNA. Per the germline V gene, CDR1 is MNHEY and CDR2 is SMNVEV (reference sequence). The CDR3 spans 17 residues. The CDR3 loop is CASSLGAGRYSNQPQHF.

This clonotype is labeled medium-sized based on frequency. The genes are TRBV3-1 and TRBJ2-7; the D call of TRBD2 rests on TCRdb alone, since no DNA is present to check it. CDR1 and CDR2 (germline): LGHDT, YNNKEL (reference sequence). There are 15 residues in the CDR3. CDR3 protein: CASSEETSGRHEQYF.

The CDR3 sequence is CASSDGGTNEQFF. V is TRBV10-1 and J is TRBJ2-1; TCRdb proposes TRBD1, but this gene call is untestable without DNA. Germline V gene data show CDR1 as WNHNN and CDR2 as SYGVQD (reference sequence). The CDR3 runs 13 residues.

The chain links TRBV13 to TRBJ2-2; with no DNA, the TCRdb D assignment of TRBD2 cannot be verified. The CDR3 is 12 residues long. Germline loops: CDR1 PRHDT, CDR2 FYEKMQ (reference sequence). CDR3 protein: CASSPSLGELFF.

The chain carries TRBV7-2 and TRBJ1-1; absent DNA, TCRdb's TRBD1 call cannot be checked. The CDR3 contains 15 residues. Germline CDR1 and CDR2: SGHTA and FQGNSA. CDR3 sequence reads: CASSLGVLGNTEAFF.

This clonotype is classed as medium-sized by frequency. The CDR3 loop is CASSLLGGLASYEQYF. The V call is TRBV7-8, the J call TRBJ2-7; the TCRdb call, TRBD2, lacks DNA for checking. The length of the CDR3 is 16 residues. Germline V CDR1 and CDR2: SGHVS, FQNEAQ. Combining the CDR3 with reference TRBV7-8 and TRBJ2-7 gives the whole variable domain GAGVSQSPRYKVAKRGQDVALRCDPISGHVSLFWYQQALGQGPEFLTYFQNEAQLDKSGLPSDRFFAERPEGSVSTLKIQRTQQEDSAVYLCASSLLGGLASYEQYFGPGTRLTVT.

Judged by frequency, this clonotype is medium-sized. V gene TRBV12-3 or TRBV12-4 combines with J gene TRBJ2-4. The CDR3 is made up of 14 amino acids. The CDR3 sequence is CASSLEVSKNIQYF.

This rearrangement joins TRBV10-3 to TRBJ1-6. CDR3 length: 12 residues. Germline CDR1 is ENHRY and CDR2 is SYGVKD. CDR3 amino acids: CAISVGNSPLHF.

The chain uses TRBV24-1 and TRBJ2-7; absent DNA, TCRdb's TRBD1 call cannot be checked. The CDR3 is 17 residues long. Looked up from germline, CDR1 is KGHDR and CDR2 is SFDVKD. Here the CDR3 reads CATSVRGGTSTPYEQYF.

Measured by frequency, this clonotype is medium-sized. The gene calls are TRBV6-2 or TRBV6-3 and TRBJ2-7; the D call of TRBD2 rests on TCRdb alone, since no DNA is present to check it. Germline V gene data show CDR1 as MNHEY and CDR2 as SVGEGT. The length of the CDR3 is 14 residues. CDR3 in amino acids: CASSILAGSGEQYF.

In terms of frequency, this clonotype is medium-sized. The rearrangement uses TRBV6-2 or TRBV6-3 and TRBJ1-2. The CDR3 totals 12 residues. CDR1 is MNHEY, CDR2 SVGEGT, per germline. CDR3 amino acids: CASSHQADGYTF.

This clonotype is deemed large by its frequency. The chain combines TRBV5-1 with TRBJ1-1; no DNA is available, so the TRBD1 call from TCRdb remains unchecked. The CDR3 covers 14 residues. Germline V gene sequence: CDR1 SGHRS, CDR2 YFSETQ. CDR3 amino acids: CASSLTGKNTEAFF.

The rearrangement links TRBV5-1 to TRBJ2-1; TCRdb picks TRBD1, but there is no DNA to check that call. In germline, CDR1 is SGHRS, CDR2 YFSETQ. The length of the CDR3 is 11 residues. CDR3 amino acids: CASGQANEQFF.

This rearrangement joins TRBV11-2 to TRBJ1-6; checking the TCRdb D call of TRBD1 is not possible without DNA. Germline CDR1 SGHAT, CDR2 FQNNGV. The CDR3 spans 14 residues. The CDR3 spells CASSSGQYNSPLHF. The variable domain in full, completed from reference TRBV11-2 and TRBJ1-6, reads EAGVAQSPRYKIIEKRQSVAFWCNPISGHATLYWYQQILGQGPKLLIQFQNNGVVDDSQLPKDRFSAERLKGVDSTLKIQPAKLEDSAVYLCASSSGQYNSPLHFGNGTRLTVT.

This clonotype is classed as medium-sized by frequency. CDR3 loop: CASSPKVWGELFF. The chain has TRBV11-2 and TRBJ2-2. The germline V gene encodes CDR1 SGHAT and CDR2 FQNNGV. The CDR3 loop spans 13 amino acids.

This clonotype ranks as medium-sized in terms of frequency. The V and J genes are TRBV20-1 and TRBJ1-6; the D call from TCRdb, TRBD1, cannot be confirmed without DNA. Germline CDR1 and CDR2: DFQATT and SNEGSKA (reference sequence). CDR3 size: 17 residues. The CDR3: CSARVTRSQGYNSPLHF.

The CDR3 region is CSASKQFGDTQYF. V is TRBV20-1 and J is TRBJ2-3. Germline assignment: CDR1 DFQATT and CDR2 SNEGSKA (reference sequence). The CDR3 spans 13 residues.